The TCR beta chain under discussion was sequenced for a study of cytomegalovirus exposure and HLA in healthy donors. General observations from the study: A later analysis showed HLA-associated TCR beta chains outstripping equally common others in clonal expansion. Certain indistinguishable V segments, among them TRBV6-2 and TRBV6-3, were excluded. Reports credit the classifier with highly specific, highly sensitive diagnosis of cytomegalovirus status. As was reported, the HLA-A and HLA-B alleles of most subjects were accurately predicted from TCR beta sequences.

Trimming at V came to 5 bases and at J to 0 bases, leaving 9 bases not matched to a gene. Germline loops: CDR1 SGHVS, CDR2 FQNEAQ. The CDR3 sequence is 16 residues long. Primers included in the PCR were 60 Vbeta and 13 Jbeta primers. Using immunoSEQ multiplex PCR, the repertoire was profiled, and TCRdb retains in-frame clones only, with some absent. Among around 100,000 clones listed, around 84% were seen once. To note about this clone: Its antigen is currently unknown.

The origin of this receptor is a man aged 30 to 39 in good health and CMV-seropositive. The rearrangement uses TRBV7-8 and TRBJ1-2; 7 bases agree with TRBD1. Sequenced sample: PBMCs. CDR3 coding DNA: TGTGCCAGCAGCCCGCGCGGACAGGATACTAACTATGGCTACACCTTC. Amino acid sequence: CASSPRGQDTNYGYTF. The full variable domain, with the rest looked up from reference TRBV7-8 and TRBJ1-2, is GAGVSQSPRYKVAKRGQDVALRCDPISGHVSLFWYQQALGQGPEFLTYFQNEAQLDKSGLPSDRFFAERPEGSVSTLKIQRTQQEDSAVYLCASSPRGQDTNYGYTFGSGTRLTVV.